This T cell receptor (beta chain) was sequenced in a study of shared clonotypes between healthy human individuals. Study-wide results and caveats: Against clonotypes common to all four donors, non-shared ones had lower generation probabilities.

Sequencing used immunoSEQ multiplex PCR; TCRdb keeps in-frame clones, though not all of them. This sample has a few hundred thousand clones; about nine tenths occur once, and the top ten carry 15% to 20%. CDR1 is SGHAT and CDR2 is FQNNGV in the germline V gene. CDR3 length: 12 residues. Deletions cut 0 bases from V and 6 bases from J, with 5 bases between. As to this clone: Its antigen is not known.

The rearrangement uses TRBV11-2 and TRBJ2-5; no clear D gene. Input material: memory CD8+ T cells sorted from blood. The sample's subset: CD45RO+ cells pooled with CCR7-negative TemRA cells. The TCR comes from a man between 18 and 35 years old in good health. The CDR3 loop reads CASSLDAQTQYF. DNA of the CDR3: TGTGCCAGCAGCTTAGATGCGCAGACCCAGTACTTC.